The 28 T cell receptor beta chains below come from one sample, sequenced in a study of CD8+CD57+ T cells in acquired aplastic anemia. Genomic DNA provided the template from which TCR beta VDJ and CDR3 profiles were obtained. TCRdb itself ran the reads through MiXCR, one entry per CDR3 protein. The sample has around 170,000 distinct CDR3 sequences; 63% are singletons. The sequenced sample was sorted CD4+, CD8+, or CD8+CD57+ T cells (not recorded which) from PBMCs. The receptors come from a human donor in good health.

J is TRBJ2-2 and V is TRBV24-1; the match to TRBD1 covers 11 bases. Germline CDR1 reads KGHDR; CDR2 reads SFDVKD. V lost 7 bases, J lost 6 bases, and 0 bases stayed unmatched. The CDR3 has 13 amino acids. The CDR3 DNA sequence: TGTGCCACCAGGGGACAGGGGGCCGGGGAGCTGTTTTTT. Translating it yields CATRGQGAGELFF.

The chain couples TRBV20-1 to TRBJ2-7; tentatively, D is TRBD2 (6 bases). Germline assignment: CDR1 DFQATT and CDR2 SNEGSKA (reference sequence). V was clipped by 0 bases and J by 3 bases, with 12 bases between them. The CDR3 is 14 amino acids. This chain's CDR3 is CSAREVLRDYEQYF. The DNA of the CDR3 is TGCAGTGCTAGAGAGGTCTTGCGGGACTACGAGCAGTACTTC.

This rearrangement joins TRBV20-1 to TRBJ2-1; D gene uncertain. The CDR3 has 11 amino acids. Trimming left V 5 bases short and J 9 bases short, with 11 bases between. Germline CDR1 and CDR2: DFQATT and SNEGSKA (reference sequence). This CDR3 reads CSASNPAEQFF. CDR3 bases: TGCAGTGCTTCGAATCCAGCTGAGCAGTTCTTC.

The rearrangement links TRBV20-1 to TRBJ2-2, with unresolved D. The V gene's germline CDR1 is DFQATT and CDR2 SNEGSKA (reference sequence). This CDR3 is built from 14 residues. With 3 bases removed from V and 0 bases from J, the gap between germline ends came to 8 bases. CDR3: CSASRYPNTGELFF. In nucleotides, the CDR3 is TGCAGTGCTAGCCGATATCCGAACACCGGGGAGCTGTTTTTT.

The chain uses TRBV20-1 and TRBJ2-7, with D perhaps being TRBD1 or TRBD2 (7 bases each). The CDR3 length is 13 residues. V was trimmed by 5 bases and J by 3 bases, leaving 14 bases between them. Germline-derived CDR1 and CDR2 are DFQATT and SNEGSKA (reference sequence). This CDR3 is CSARQGLIYEQYF. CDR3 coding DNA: TGCAGTGCTCGACAGGGACTAATCTACGAGCAGTACTTC.

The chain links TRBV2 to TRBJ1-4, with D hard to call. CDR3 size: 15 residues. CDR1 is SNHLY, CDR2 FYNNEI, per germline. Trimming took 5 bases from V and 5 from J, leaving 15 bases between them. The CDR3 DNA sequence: TGTGCCAGCAGTTACCGGACCGGGGAAAATGAAAAACTGTTTTTT. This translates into CASSYRTGENEKLFF. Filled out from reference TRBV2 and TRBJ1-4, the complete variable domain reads EPEVTQTPSHQVTQMGQEVILRCVPISNHLYFYWYRQILGQKVEFLVSFYNNEISEKSEIFDDQFSVERPDGSNFTLKIRSTKLEDSAMYFCASSYRTGENEKLFFGSGTQLSVL.

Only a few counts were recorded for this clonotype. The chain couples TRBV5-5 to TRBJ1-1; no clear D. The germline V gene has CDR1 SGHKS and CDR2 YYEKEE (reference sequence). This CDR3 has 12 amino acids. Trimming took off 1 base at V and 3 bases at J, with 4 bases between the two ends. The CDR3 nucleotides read TGTGCCAGCAGCTTGACAGACACTGAAGCTTTCTTT. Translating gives CASSLTDTEAFF.

The CDR3 bases are TGCAGTGCCATTCAGACTTGGGGGTTGGATGAGCAGTTCTTC. It codes for CSAIQTWGLDEQFF. The chain carries TRBV20-1 and TRBJ2-1; TRBD1 or TRBD2 may be the D gene (5 bases each). CDR3 length: 14 amino acids. With 6 bases removed from V and 8 bases from J, the gap between germline ends came to 20 bases. Germline-derived CDR1 and CDR2 are DFQATT and SNEGSKA (reference sequence).

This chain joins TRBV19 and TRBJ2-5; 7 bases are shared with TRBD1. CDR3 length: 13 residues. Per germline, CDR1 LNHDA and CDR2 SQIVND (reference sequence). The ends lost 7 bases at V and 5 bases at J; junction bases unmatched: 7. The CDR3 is CASKPGGRETQYF. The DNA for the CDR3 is TGTGCCAGTAAGCCAGGGGGACGGGAGACCCAGTACTTC.

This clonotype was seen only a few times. The CDR3 DNA follows: TGTGCCAGCAGTGAACTAACCAGAACCGGGGAGCTGTTTTTT. It is translated as CASSELTRTGELFF. The rearrangement joins TRBV6-5 to TRBJ2-2, with D unclear. Looked up from germline, CDR1 is MNHEY and CDR2 is SVGAGI. The CDR3 covers 14 residues. Trimming shortened V by 5 bases and J by 5 bases, and 12 bases separated the two germline ends.

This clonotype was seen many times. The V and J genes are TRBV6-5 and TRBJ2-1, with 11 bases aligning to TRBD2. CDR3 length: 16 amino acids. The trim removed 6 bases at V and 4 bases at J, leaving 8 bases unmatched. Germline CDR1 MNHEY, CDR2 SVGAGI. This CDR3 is CASSLLGTSGYNEQFF. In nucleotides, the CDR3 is TGTGCCAGCAGCCTCCTTGGGACTAGCGGTTACAATGAGCAGTTCTTC.

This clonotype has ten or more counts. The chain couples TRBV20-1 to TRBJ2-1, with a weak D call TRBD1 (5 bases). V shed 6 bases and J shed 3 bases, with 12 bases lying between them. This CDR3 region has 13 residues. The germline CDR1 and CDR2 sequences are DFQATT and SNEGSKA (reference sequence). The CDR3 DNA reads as TGCAGTGCGTCCAGGGCCCTCTACAATGAGCAGTTCTTC. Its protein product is CSASRALYNEQFF.

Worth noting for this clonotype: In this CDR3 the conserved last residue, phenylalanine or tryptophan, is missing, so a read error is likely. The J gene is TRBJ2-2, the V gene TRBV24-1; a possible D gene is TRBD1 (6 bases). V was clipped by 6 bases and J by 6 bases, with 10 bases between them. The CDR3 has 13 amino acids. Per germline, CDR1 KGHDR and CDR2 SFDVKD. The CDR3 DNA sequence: TGTGCCACCAGTACACAGGGTGCCGGGGAGCTGTTTGTT. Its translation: CATSTQGAGELFV.

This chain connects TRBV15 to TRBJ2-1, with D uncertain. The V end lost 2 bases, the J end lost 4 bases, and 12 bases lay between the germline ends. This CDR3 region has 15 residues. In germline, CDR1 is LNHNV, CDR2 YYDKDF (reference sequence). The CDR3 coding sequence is TGTGCCACCAGCAGATACCAAAGAAATTACAATGAGCAGTTCTTC. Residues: CATSRYQRNYNEQFF.

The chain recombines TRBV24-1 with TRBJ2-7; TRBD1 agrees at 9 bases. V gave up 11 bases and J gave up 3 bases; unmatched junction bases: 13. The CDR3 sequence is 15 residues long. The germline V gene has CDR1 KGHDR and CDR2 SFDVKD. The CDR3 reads CASSPTGTGSYEQYF. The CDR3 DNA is TGTGCCAGCAGCCCTACCGGGACAGGGAGCTACGAGCAGTACTTC.

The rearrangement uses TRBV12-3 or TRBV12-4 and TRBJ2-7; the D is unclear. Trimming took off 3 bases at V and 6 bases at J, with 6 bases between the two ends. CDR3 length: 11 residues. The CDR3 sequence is CASSFLGEQYF. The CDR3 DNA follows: TGTGCCAGCAGTTTTCTGGGCGAGCAGTACTTC.

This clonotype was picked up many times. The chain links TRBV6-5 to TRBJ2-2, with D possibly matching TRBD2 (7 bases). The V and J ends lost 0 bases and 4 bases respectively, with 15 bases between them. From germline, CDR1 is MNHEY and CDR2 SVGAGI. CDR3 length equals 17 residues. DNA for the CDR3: TGTGCCAGCAGTTACTCCTCCGAGGGAGGGGGCACCGGGGAGCTGTTTTTT. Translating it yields CASSYSSEGGGTGELFF.

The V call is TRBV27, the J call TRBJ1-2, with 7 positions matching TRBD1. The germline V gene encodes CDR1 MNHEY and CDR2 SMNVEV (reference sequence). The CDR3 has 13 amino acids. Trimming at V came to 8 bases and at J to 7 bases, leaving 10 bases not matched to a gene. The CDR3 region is CASGEGQVPGYTF. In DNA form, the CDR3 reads TGTGCCAGCGGCGAAGGACAGGTCCCTGGCTACACCTTC.

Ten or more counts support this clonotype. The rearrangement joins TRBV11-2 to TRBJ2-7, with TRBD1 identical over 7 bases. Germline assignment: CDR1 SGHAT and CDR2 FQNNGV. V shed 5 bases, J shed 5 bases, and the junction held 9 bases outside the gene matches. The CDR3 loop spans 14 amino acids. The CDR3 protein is CASSRGYRGDEQYF. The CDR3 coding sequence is TGTGCCAGCAGCCGAGGGTACAGGGGCGACGAGCAGTACTTC.

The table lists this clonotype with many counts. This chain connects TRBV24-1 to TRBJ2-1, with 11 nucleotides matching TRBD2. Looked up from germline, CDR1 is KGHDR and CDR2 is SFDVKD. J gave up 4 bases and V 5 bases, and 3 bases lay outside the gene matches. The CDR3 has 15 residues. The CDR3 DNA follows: TGTGCCACCAGTGTAGCGGGAGGGCCTTACAATGAGCAGTTCTTC. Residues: CATSVAGGPYNEQFF.

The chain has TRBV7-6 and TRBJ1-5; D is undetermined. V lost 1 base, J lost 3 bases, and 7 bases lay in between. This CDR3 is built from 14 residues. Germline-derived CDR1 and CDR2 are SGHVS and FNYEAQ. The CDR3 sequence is CASSLEEHNQPQHF. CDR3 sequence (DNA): TGTGCCAGCAGCTTAGAGGAGCACAATCAGCCCCAGCATTTT.

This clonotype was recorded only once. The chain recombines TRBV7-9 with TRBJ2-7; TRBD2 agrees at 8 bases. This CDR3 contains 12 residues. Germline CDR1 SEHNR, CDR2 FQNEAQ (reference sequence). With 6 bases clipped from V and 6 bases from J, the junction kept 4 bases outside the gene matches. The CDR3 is CASSSSGREQYF. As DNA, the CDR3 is TGTGCCAGCAGTTCTAGCGGGCGCGAGCAGTACTTC.

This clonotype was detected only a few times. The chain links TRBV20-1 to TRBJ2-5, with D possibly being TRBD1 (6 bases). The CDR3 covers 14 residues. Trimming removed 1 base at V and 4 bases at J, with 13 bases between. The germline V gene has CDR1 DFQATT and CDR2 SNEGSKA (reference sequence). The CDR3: CSARVQGQIETQYF. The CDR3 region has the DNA TGCAGTGCTAGAGTTCAGGGGCAGATAGAGACCCAGTACTTC.

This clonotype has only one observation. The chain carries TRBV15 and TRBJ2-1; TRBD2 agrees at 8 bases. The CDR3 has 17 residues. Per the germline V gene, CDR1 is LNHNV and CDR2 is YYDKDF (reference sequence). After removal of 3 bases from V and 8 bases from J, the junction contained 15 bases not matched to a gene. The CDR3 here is CATSSGNLAGTRDEQFF. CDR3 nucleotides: TGTGCCACCAGCAGCGGTAATTTAGCGGGGACGAGAGATGAGCAGTTCTTC.

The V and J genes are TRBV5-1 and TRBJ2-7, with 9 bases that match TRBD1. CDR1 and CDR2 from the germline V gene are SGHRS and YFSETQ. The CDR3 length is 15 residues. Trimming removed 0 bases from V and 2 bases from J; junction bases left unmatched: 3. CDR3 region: CASSLGDRGAYEQYF. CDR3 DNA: TGCGCCAGCAGCTTGGGCGACAGGGGGGCCTACGAGCAGTACTTC.

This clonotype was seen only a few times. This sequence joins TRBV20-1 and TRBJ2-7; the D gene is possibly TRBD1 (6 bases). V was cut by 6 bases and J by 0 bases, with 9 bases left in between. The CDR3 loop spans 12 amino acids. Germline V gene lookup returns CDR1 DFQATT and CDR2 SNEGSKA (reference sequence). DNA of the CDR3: TGCAGTGCCAGGGGAAGCTCCTACGAGCAGTACTTC. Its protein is CSARGSSYEQYF.

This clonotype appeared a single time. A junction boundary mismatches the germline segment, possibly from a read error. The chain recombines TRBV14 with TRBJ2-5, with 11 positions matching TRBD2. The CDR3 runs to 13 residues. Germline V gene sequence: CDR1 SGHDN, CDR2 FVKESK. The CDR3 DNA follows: TGTGCCAGCAGCCAATTACCCGGGGGACTAGCGGCCTTC. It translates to CASSQLPGGLAAF.

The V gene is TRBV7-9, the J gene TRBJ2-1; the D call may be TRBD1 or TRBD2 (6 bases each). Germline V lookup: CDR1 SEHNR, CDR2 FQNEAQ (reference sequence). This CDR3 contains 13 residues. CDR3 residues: CGSSLGGPGEQFF. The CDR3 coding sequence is TGTGGGAGCAGCTTAGGGGGGCCGGGCGAGCAGTTCTTC.